This T cell receptor beta chain is from a study of cytomegalovirus exposure and HLA in healthy donors. Findings and limits, study-wide: A later analysis linked a missense DCLRE1C variant to TCR beta V- and J-gene trimming. A few of the chains that were CMV-associated were confirmed in vitro to be specific for CMV antigens. The records held CMV serostatus as the only immune exposure information.

PCR employed 60 Vbeta and 13 Jbeta primers. Libraries were prepared by immunoSEQ multiplex PCR; TCRdb keeps only in-frame clonotypes and omits some of them. Of about 180,000 clones listed, approximately 88% are singletons. As concerns this clone: Its specificity is unknown.

The trim removed 4 bases at V and 4 bases at J, leaving 7 bases unmatched. Germline CDR1 is SGHVS and CDR2 is FQNEAQ. There are 14 residues in the CDR3. The V call is TRBV7-8, the J call TRBJ2-7, with 7 bases fitting TRBD1. This TCR derives from a boy under 10 years old in good health and CMV-seronegative. The sequenced sample was PBMCs. The CDR3 DNA follows: TGTGCCAGCAGCTCCCGGGACAGAGAGTACGAGCAGTACTTC. Its protein product is CASSSRDREYEQYF.